The 29 T cell receptor beta chains below were found in one sample sequenced in a study of blood T cell repertoires in COVID-19. Clones were sequenced by immunoSEQ multiplex PCR, and TCRdb holds only the in-frame ones, with some missing. The sample has 170,000 or so clones, 70% to 90% seen once. The sequenced material came from peripheral blood. The receptor set was obtained from a man aged 60 to 69 with COVID-19, enrolled during active disease.

The rearrangement uses TRBV7-2 and TRBJ2-3; 8 bases are a match to TRBD2. V gave up 5 bases and J gave up 3 bases; unmatched junction bases: 10. The germline CDR1 and CDR2 sequences are SGHTA and FQGNSA. This CDR3 is built from 16 residues. CDR3: CASSAQGGRLTDTQYF. CDR3 sequence (DNA): TGTGCCAGCAGCGCCCAGGGCGGGAGGTTGACAGATACGCAGTATTTT.

The rearrangement links TRBV9 to TRBJ2-3; D not certain. This CDR3 is built from 15 residues. Between the trimmed V and J ends, which lost 2 bases and 2 bases, there was a span of 12 bases. Germline V lookup: CDR1 SGDLS, CDR2 YYNGEE. CDR3 sequence reads: CASSVATLSTDTQYF. In DNA, the CDR3 is TGTGCCAGCAGCGTCGCCACACTATCCACAGATACGCAGTATTTT.

V and J are TRBV14 and TRBJ2-7; maybe TRBD2 (5 bases). V lost 0 bases to trimming and J lost 6 bases, with 12 bases between them. Germline-derived CDR1 and CDR2 are SGHDN and FVKESK. This CDR3 spans 14 amino acids. CDR3 protein: CASSQEFRGGEQYF. In DNA form, the CDR3 reads TGTGCCAGCAGCCAAGAGTTTCGCGGAGGCGAGCAGTACTTC.

This clone was seen ten or more times. This chain uses TRBV6-2 or TRBV6-3 with TRBJ1-5; D gene ambiguous. V was shortened by 0 bases and J by 6 bases, with 12 bases between the two germline ends. Germline loops: CDR1 MNHEY, CDR2 SVGEGT. The CDR3 spans 15 residues. For the CDR3, the DNA is TGTGCCAGCAGTTACTCCGGGAGAAATCGTCAGCCCCAGCATTTT. Translating it yields CASSYSGRNRQPQHF.

This chain links TRBV7-9 with TRBJ1-3; 7 bases line up with TRBD1. V lost 3 bases to trimming and J lost 0 bases; unmatched junction nucleotides: 8. This CDR3 has 17 amino acids. Germline V gene sequence: CDR1 SEHNR, CDR2 FQNEAQ (reference sequence). The CDR3 loop reads CASSFNPGTASGNTIYF. The CDR3 region has the DNA TGTGCCAGCAGCTTCAACCCCGGGACAGCCTCTGGAAACACCATATATTTT.

The chain has TRBV3-1 (or the pseudogene TRBV3-2) and TRBJ1-5; no clear D. The germline gives CDR1 LGHDT, CDR2 YNNKEL (reference sequence). CDR3 length: 13 amino acids. Trimming pared 0 bases from V and 5 bases from J, leaving 5 bases between. CDR3 bases: TGTGCCAGCAGCCAAGACATCCATCAGCCCCAGCATTTT. This encodes CASSQDIHQPQHF.

This chain connects TRBV29-1 to TRBJ2-7; D ambiguous. Germline V gene data show CDR1 as SQVTM and CDR2 as ANQGSEA. There are 12 residues in the CDR3. Trimming pared 0 bases from V and 3 bases from J, leaving 6 bases between. In nucleotides, the CDR3 is TGCAGCGTTGAAGAAGCCGACTACGAGCAGTACTTC. Its translation is CSVEEADYEQYF.

This chain joins TRBV19 and TRBJ2-2; TRBD2 matches at 10 bases. The CDR3 is 15 residues long. Germline assignment: CDR1 LNHDA and CDR2 SQIVND (reference sequence). V was pared by 4 bases and J by 4 bases, with 3 bases of the junction left unmatched. The CDR3 loop is CASSRASGSTGELFF. CDR3 in DNA: TGTGCCAGTAGTAGGGCTAGCGGGAGCACCGGGGAGCTGTTTTTT.

The chain combines TRBV18 with TRBJ1-1; D uncertain. Germline CDR1 KGHSH, CDR2 LQKENI. CDR3 size: 13 residues. Trimming pared 3 bases from V and 10 bases from J, leaving 15 bases between. Here the CDR3 DNA reads TGTGCCAGCTCACCCGGAGGGAGGGCACGAGCTTTCTTT. Amino acids: CASSPGGRARAFF.

The V call is TRBV28, the J call TRBJ1-2; no clear D. Germline V gives CDR1 MDHEN, CDR2 SYDVKM. V was clipped by 4 bases and J by 3 bases, with 15 bases between them. This CDR3 spans 15 amino acids. CDR3 sequence reads: CASSSPDPRDYGYTF. In DNA form, the CDR3 reads TGTGCCAGCAGTTCCCCCGATCCCCGAGACTATGGCTACACCTTC.

This clone was seen a single time. This sequence joins TRBV19 and TRBJ1-4; no clear D. This CDR3 has 15 amino acids. Per germline, CDR1 LNHDA and CDR2 SQIVND (reference sequence). Trimming cost V 3 bases and J 4 bases, with 12 bases left between them. CDR3 residues: CASSILDLGNEKLFF. The CDR3 nucleotides are TGTGCCAGTAGTATTCTGGATCTAGGTAATGAAAAACTGTTTTTT. The full variable domain, in which reference TRBV19 and TRBJ1-4 provide the parts outside the CDR3, is DGGITQSPKYLFRKEGQNVTLSCEQNLNHDAMYWYRQDPGQGLRLIYYSQIVNDFQKGDIAEGYSVSREKKESFPLTVTSAQKNPTAFYLCASSILDLGNEKLFFGSGTQLSVL.

This clone was observed a single time. The V call is TRBV12-3 or TRBV12-4, the J call TRBJ1-1; a weak D match, TRBD1 (6 bases). Trimming shortened V by 2 bases and J by 7 bases, and 8 bases separated the two germline ends. The CDR3 has 12 residues. CDR3 in DNA: TGTGCCAGCAGTTTAAGGGGGGGTGAAGCTTTCTTT. Translated: CASSLRGGEAFF.

V gene TRBV7-8 combines with J gene TRBJ2-3, with D maybe TRBD2 (5 bases). The V gene's germline CDR1 is SGHVS and CDR2 FQNEAQ. This CDR3 has 17 amino acids. Between the trimmed V and J ends, which lost 3 bases and 5 bases, there was a span of 21 bases. The CDR3 nucleotides are TGTGCCAGCAGCTTTGCCCGTCGAGGAGCGGCCGAAGATACGCAGTATTTT. This gives the protein CASSFARRGAAEDTQYF.

The V gene is TRBV18, the J gene TRBJ2-3, with D perhaps TRBD2 (6 bases). Trimming took off 3 bases at V and 1 base at J, with 11 bases between the two ends. The length of the CDR3 is 15 residues. From germline, CDR1 is KGHSH and CDR2 LQKENI. The CDR3 nucleotides are TGTGCCAGCTCACCGGGGCGGGGACGCACAGATACGCAGTATTTT. It encodes CASSPGRGRTDTQYF. Based on the CDR3 plus reference TRBV18 and TRBJ2-3, the full variable domain is NAGVMQNPRHLVRRRGQEARLRCSPMKGHSHVYWYRQLPEEGLKFMVYLQKENIIDESGMPKERFSAEFPKEGPSILRIQQVVRGDSAAYFCASSPGRGRTDTQYFGPGTRLTVL.

CDR3 in DNA: TGTGCCATCGGGGTCTCAGGGGGCACTGAAGCTTTCTTT. Amino acid sequence: CAIGVSGGTEAFF. This chain uses TRBV10-3 with TRBJ1-1; the match to TRBD1 covers 7 bases. V was clipped by 8 bases and J by 4 bases; unmatched bases: 7. The CDR3 is made up of 13 amino acids. Germline V gene lookup returns CDR1 ENHRY and CDR2 SYGVKD.

The chain is built from TRBV11-2 and TRBJ2-7, with D perhaps matching TRBD2 (6 bases). V lost 5 bases and J lost 1, with 15 bases in between. CDR1 and CDR2 (germline): SGHAT, FQNNGV. The CDR3 extends over 15 amino acids. The CDR3 here is CASSPLLRGSYEQYF. CDR3 DNA sequence: TGTGCCAGCAGCCCCTTATTGCGGGGATCCTACGAGCAGTACTTC.

The genes are TRBV7-8 and TRBJ2-7; D unresolved. V dropped 4 bases and J dropped 6 bases, with 19 bases sitting between them. Germline-derived CDR1 and CDR2 are SGHVS and FQNEAQ. This CDR3 region has 15 residues. The CDR3 DNA follows: TGTGCCAGCAGCTGGGCCGGTGGGCCCGCATTCGAGCAGTACTTC. This gives the protein CASSWAGGPAFEQYF.

This clone has only a few counts. The V gene is TRBV28, the J gene TRBJ2-6; D not certain. Germline-derived CDR1 and CDR2 are MDHEN and SYDVKM. CDR3 length equals 15 residues. V lost 6 bases and J 0 bases, leaving 9 bases between the germline ends. CDR3 in amino acids: CASRTTYSGANVLTF. The CDR3 DNA reads as TGTGCCAGCAGAACCACCTACTCTGGGGCCAACGTCCTGACTTTC.

This clone was picked up one time. The genes are TRBV7-2 and TRBJ1-2; weak D call: TRBD1 (5 bases). V was trimmed by 1 base and J by 2 bases, leaving 14 bases between them. The CDR3 consists of 16 residues. The germline V gene has CDR1 SGHTA and CDR2 FQGNSA. The CDR3 bases are TGTGCCAGCAGCTTAGGGGGGGTGGGCCCAAACTATGGCTACACCTTC. Amino acid sequence: CASSLGGVGPNYGYTF. Complete variable domain (other parts from reference TRBV7-2 and TRBJ1-2): GAGVSQSPSNKVTEKGKDVELRCDPISGHTALYWYRQSLGQGLEFLIYFQGNSAPDKSGLPSDRFSAERTGGSVSTLTIQRTQQEDSAVYLCASSLGGVGPNYGYTFGSGTRLTVV.

V gene TRBV2 combines with J gene TRBJ2-2; possible D gene TRBD1, 6 bases. The CDR3 runs to 13 residues. V was cut by 6 bases and J by 4 bases, with 9 bases left in between. Germline V gene data show CDR1 as SNHLY and CDR2 as FYNNEI. CDR3 nucleotides: TGTGCCAGCAGCGGACAGACCACCGGGGAGCTGTTTTTT. It translates to CASSGQTTGELFF.

The chain employs TRBV18 and TRBJ1-4; 7 bases line up with TRBD1. The J segment lost 5 bases and the V segment lost 8 bases, leaving 5 bases of the junction unmatched. CDR1 and CDR2 from the germline V gene are KGHSH and LQKENI. This CDR3 spans 13 amino acids. CDR3 in DNA: TGTGCCAGCCGACAGGGAATGAATGAAAAACTGTTTTTT. It is translated as CASRQGMNEKLFF.

The chain carries TRBV9 and TRBJ2-3, with 9 bases fitting TRBD2. CDR3 length: 17 residues. Germline-derived CDR1 and CDR2 are SGDLS and YYNGEE. The J segment lost 1 base and the V segment lost 4 bases, leaving 10 bases of the junction unmatched. DNA for the CDR3: TGTGCCAGCAGCACCCCCGGCGGGGGGGTTGGCACAGATACGCAGTATTTT. Translating it yields CASSTPGGGVGTDTQYF.

The chain couples TRBV28 to TRBJ1-1; D remains unclear. With 6 bases removed from V and 5 bases from J, the gap between germline ends came to 19 bases. There are 15 residues in the CDR3. The germline gives CDR1 MDHEN, CDR2 SYDVKM. The CDR3 spells CASSSSLYRRTEAFF. In DNA, the CDR3 is TGTGCCAGCAGCTCTTCGCTTTATCGGAGGACTGAAGCTTTCTTT.

The rearrangement links TRBV11-2 to TRBJ2-1, with 15 positions matching TRBD2. The CDR3 is made up of 15 amino acids. Trimming removed 3 bases from V and 10 bases from J; junction bases left unmatched: 4. Germline assignment: CDR1 SGHAT and CDR2 FQNNGV. CDR3 in DNA: TGTGCCAGCAGCTTCGGTGGACTAGCGGGGGGGGAGCAGTTCTTC. Amino acid sequence: CASSFGGLAGGEQFF.

The CDR3 nucleotides are TGTGCCAGTACCCCGACAGGGAGCTATGGCTACACCTTC. Protein product: CASTPTGSYGYTF. The chain uses TRBV19 and TRBJ1-2, with TRBD1 matching 7 bases. In germline, CDR1 is LNHDA, CDR2 SQIVND (reference sequence). The trim removed 7 bases at V and 4 bases at J, leaving 6 bases unmatched. This CDR3 spans 13 amino acids.

The chain recombines TRBV5-6 with TRBJ1-5; D gene ambiguous. This CDR3 has 16 amino acids. Germline lookup yields CDR1 SGHDT and CDR2 YYEEEE. Deletions cut 1 base from V and 0 bases from J, with 11 bases between. The CDR3 loop reads CASSLWAGNSNQPQHF. CDR3 DNA: TGTGCCAGCAGCTTGTGGGCGGGGAATAGCAATCAGCCCCAGCATTTT.

This clone has just one count. This chain links TRBV6-5 with TRBJ1-1; no reliable D call. The V gene's germline CDR1 is MNHEY and CDR2 SVGAGI. V lost 4 bases to trimming and J lost 8 bases, with 11 bases between them. The length of the CDR3 is 12 residues. CDR3 sequence (DNA): TGTGCCAGCAGTTCAGCAGGTGGGGAAGCTTTCTTT. Translation gives CASSSAGGEAFF.

The genes are TRBV4-3 and TRBJ2-3; 9 bases agree with TRBD2. V dropped 2 bases and J dropped 4; count of bases not matched to a gene: 10. This CDR3 region has 17 residues. The germline V gene encodes CDR1 LGHNA and CDR2 YSLEER. Written as DNA, the CDR3 is TGCGCCAGCAGCCAAATGTCAGTAGCGGGGGTCTCAGATACGCAGTATTTT. As protein: CASSQMSVAGVSDTQYF.

The chain combines TRBV6-6 with TRBJ1-1; 8 positions match TRBD1. Looked up from germline, CDR1 is MNHNY and CDR2 is SVGAGI (reference sequence). V was pared by 5 bases and J by 0 bases, with 8 bases of the junction left unmatched. This CDR3 contains 16 residues. The CDR3: CASSTYSTGVNTEAFF. The CDR3 nucleotides read TGTGCCAGCAGTACCTACTCGACAGGGGTGAACACTGAAGCTTTCTTT.